These T cell receptor beta chains were read from a single sample in a study of T cell responses to AZD1222 COVID-19 vaccine. This table comes from immunoSEQ multiplex PCR, and its TCRdb copy is limited to in-frame clones, with some not included. The sample yields about 76,000 clones, about nine tenths seen once. The sequenced sample was peripheral blood, obtained on day 0 of AZD1222 vaccination. The receptors derive from an adult in good health. CDR3s include the opening cysteine and the closing phenylalanine or tryptophan. The D gene is left open where the match is weak. Where a row states a size, it is once, few, many or the class of an expanded clone; other rows omit it.

J gene	D gene	clone size	V gene	CDR3 protein	CDR3 DNA
TRBJ1-6	NA	NA	TRBV27	CASNVGRGNSPLHF	TGTGCCAGCAACGTAGGACGTGGTAATTCACCCCTCCACTTT
TRBJ1-1	NA	NA	TRBV25-1	CASRGGTEAFF	TGTGCCAGCAGGGGGGGTACTGAAGCTTTCTTT
TRBJ1-2	TRBD1	once	TRBV6-5	CASSKTGGYGYTF	TGTGCCAGCAGTAAAACAGGGGGCTATGGCTACACCTTC
TRBJ2-1	TRBD2	NA	TRBV7-3	CASSLTAGGIYNEQFF	TGTGCCAGCAGCTTGACAGCGGGAGGGATCTACAATGAGCAGTTCTTC
TRBJ1-5	NA	NA	TRBV19	CAGGGGDNQPQHF	TGTGCCGGCGGGGGAGGGGACAATCAGCCCCAGCATTTT
TRBJ1-5	TRBD1	NA	TRBV11-2	CASSQGGQPQHF	TGTGCCAGCAGCCAGGGGGGACAGCCCCAGCATTTT
TRBJ2-1	NA	NA	TRBV3-1/TRBV3-2	CASSQVPNEQFF	TGTGCCAGCAGCCAAGTTCCCAATGAGCAGTTCTTC
TRBJ1-3	TRBD1	NA	TRBV5-1	CASSLGDRASGNTIYF	TGCGCCAGCAGCTTGGGGGACAGGGCTTCTGGAAACACCATATATTTT
TRBJ1-2	NA	NA	TRBV5-4	CASSSPREYGYTF	TGTGCCAGCAGCTCACCGCGAGAATATGGCTACACCTTC
TRBJ2-5	NA	NA	TRBV12-5	CASARGGSETQYF	TGTGCTAGTGCCCGAGGGGGATCAGAGACCCAGTACTTC
TRBJ2-3	NA	NA	TRBV30	CAWSSGHDTDTQYF	TGTGCCTGGAGTAGTGGGCACGACACAGATACGCAGTATTTT
TRBJ1-2	TRBD1	NA	TRBV5-6	CASSPGTGQNYGYTF	TGTGCCAGCAGCCCGGGGACAGGGCAGAACTATGGCTACACCTTC
TRBJ2-1	NA	few	TRBV7-5	CARSSGRLSSYNEQFF	TGTGCCAGAAGCTCGGGACGCTTGAGCTCCTACAATGAGCAGTTCTTC
TRBJ1-1	TRBD1	NA	TRBV6-5	CASSYSPGGGSTEAFF	TGTGCCAGCAGTTACTCCCCAGGGGGCGGGAGCACTGAAGCTTTCTTT
TRBJ1-2	NA	NA	TRBV10-3	CAISEEGGNYGYTF	TGTGCCATCAGTGAGGAAGGAGGGAACTATGGCTACACCTTC
TRBJ2-1	NA	NA	TRBV7-3	CASSLRGNEQFF	TGTGCCAGCAGCTTGAGGGGGAATGAGCAGTTCTTC
TRBJ2-2	NA	NA	TRBV21-1	CASSKGGLNTGELFF	TGTGCCAGCAGCAAAGGGGGTCTGAACACCGGGGAGCTGTTTTTT
TRBJ1-1	TRBD1	NA	TRBV5-4	CASSPGQDDTEAFF	TGTGCCAGCAGCCCGGGACAGGACGACACTGAAGCTTTCTTT
TRBJ2-3	TRBD2	NA	TRBV6-1	CASSESWLAGPSTDTQYF	TGTGCCAGCAGTGAATCGTGGCTAGCGGGTCCCTCCACAGATACGCAGTATTTT
TRBJ2-7	NA	NA	TRBV5-4	CASRPSGTYSYEQYF	TGTGCCAGCAGACCATCCGGGACATACTCCTACGAGCAGTACTTC
TRBJ1-5	NA	NA	TRBV6-1	CASSESGRENQPQHF	TGTGCCAGCAGTGAGTCGGGCAGGGAGAATCAGCCCCAGCATTTT
TRBJ2-5	TRBD1	NA	TRBV11-1	CASSYTGTEEETQYF	TGTGCCAGCAGCTACACCGGGACAGAGGAAGAGACCCAGTACTTC
TRBJ2-7	NA	NA	TRBV3-1/TRBV3-2	CASSQDSLRVQSYEQYF	TGTGCCAGCAGCCAAGATTCATTGAGGGTTCAATCCTACGAGCAGTACTTC
TRBJ2-1	NA	NA	TRBV2	CASSLGSGLGYNEQFF	TGTGCCAGCAGTCTGGGCTCCGGGTTGGGGTACAATGAGCAGTTCTTC
TRBJ2-3	TRBD1	NA	TRBV6-6	CASSYGQEGTDTQYF	TGTGCCAGCAGTTACGGACAGGAGGGCACAGATACGCAGTATTTT
TRBJ2-6	NA	NA	TRBV11-2	CASGRRGAESSGANVLTF	TGTGCCAGCGGAAGACGGGGGGCGGAGAGCTCTGGGGCCAACGTCCTGACTTTC
TRBJ2-3	NA	NA	TRBV5-4	CASSVQPGTDRTDTQYF	TGTGCCAGCAGCGTCCAACCGGGAACCGACCGCACAGATACGCAGTATTTT
TRBJ1-2	NA	NA	TRBV18	CASSPNRIGYGYTF	TGTGCCAGCTCACCAAACAGGATCGGCTATGGCTACACCTTC
TRBJ1-1	TRBD1	NA	TRBV3-1/TRBV3-2	CASSQGTGDTEAFF	TGTGCCAGCAGCCAAGGGACAGGGGACACTGAAGCTTTCTTT
TRBJ2-7	NA	NA	TRBV7-8	CASSLTPGAGQYF	TGTGCCAGCAGCTTAACCCCGGGGGCGGGGCAGTACTTC
TRBJ2-1	TRBD2	once	TRBV7-9	CASGLAGGDGEQFF	TGTGCCAGCGGACTAGCGGGAGGGGATGGTGAGCAGTTCTTC